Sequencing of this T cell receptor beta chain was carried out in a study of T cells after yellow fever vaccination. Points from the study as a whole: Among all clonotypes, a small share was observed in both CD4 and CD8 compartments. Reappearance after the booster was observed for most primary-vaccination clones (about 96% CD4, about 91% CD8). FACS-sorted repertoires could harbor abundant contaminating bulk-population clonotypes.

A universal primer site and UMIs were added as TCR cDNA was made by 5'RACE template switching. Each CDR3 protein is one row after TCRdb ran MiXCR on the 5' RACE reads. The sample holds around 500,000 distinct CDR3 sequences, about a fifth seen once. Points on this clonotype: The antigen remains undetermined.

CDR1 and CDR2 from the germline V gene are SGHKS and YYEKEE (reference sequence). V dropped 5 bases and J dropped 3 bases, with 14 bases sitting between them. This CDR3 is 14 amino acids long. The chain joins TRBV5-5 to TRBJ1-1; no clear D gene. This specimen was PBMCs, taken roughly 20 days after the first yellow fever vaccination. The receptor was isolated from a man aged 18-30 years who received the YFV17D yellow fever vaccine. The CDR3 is CASSPRPAHTEAFF. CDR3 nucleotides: TGTGCCAGCAGTCCGCGGCCGGCCCACACTGAAGCTTTCTTT.